This TCR beta chain was observed in a study of shared clonotypes between healthy human individuals. Whole-study results and caveats: Sample collection involved blood only; tissue repertoires are likely different.

In the case of this clone: The target antigen is unknown.

Repertoires were generated with immunoSEQ multiplex PCR, while TCRdb's copy carries only in-frame clones and drops some. The repertoire holds about 670,000 clones, approximately 79% seen once, with around 1.8% in the top ten. V was cut by 5 bases and J by 5 bases, with 22 bases left in between. The CDR3 spans 17 residues. Germline V lookup: CDR1 LNHDA, CDR2 SQIVND (reference sequence). The sequence derives from a woman aged 30 to 39 in good health. The sample consisted of memory CD4+ T cells sorted from blood. Noted subset: CD45RA-negative fraction. The gene calls are TRBV19 and TRBJ2-4; maybe TRBD2 (5 bases). CDR3 DNA: TGTGCCAGTAGTGACAAGCGGCGTCTGACTGCTGAAAACATTCAGTACTTC. The encoded protein is CASSDKRRLTAENIQYF. The variable domain in full, completed from reference TRBV19 and TRBJ2-4, reads DGGITQSPKYLFRKEGQNVTLSCEQNLNHDAMYWYRQDPGQGLRLIYYSQIVNDFQKGDIAEGYSVSREKKESFPLTVTSAQKNPTAFYLCASSDKRRLTAENIQYFGAGTRLSVL.